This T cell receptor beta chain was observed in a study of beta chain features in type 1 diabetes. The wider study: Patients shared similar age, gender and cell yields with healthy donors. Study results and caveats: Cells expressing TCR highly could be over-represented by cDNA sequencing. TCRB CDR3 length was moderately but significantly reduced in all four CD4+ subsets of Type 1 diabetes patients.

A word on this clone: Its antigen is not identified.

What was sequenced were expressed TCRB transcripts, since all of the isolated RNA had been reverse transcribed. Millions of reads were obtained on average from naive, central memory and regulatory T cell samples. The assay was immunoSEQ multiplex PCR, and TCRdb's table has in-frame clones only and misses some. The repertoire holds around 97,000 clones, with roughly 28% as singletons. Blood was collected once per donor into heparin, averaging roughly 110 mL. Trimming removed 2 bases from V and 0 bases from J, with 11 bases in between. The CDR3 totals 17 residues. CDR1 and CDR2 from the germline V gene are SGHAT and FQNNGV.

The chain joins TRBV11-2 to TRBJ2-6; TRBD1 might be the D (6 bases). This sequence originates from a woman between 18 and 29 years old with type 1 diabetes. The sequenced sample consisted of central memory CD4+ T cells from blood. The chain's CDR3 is CASSLLGAISGANVLTF. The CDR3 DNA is TGTGCCAGCAGCTTATTGGGGGCTATCTCTGGGGCCAACGTCCTGACTTTC.